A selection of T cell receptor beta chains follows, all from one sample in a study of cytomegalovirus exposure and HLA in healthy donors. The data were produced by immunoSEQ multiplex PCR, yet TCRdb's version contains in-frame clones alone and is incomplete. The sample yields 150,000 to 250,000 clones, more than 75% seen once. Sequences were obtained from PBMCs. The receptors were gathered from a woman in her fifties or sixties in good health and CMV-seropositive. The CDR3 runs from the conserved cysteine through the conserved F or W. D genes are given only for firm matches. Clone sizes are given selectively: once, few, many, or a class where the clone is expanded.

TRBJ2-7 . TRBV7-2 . CASSLIPGTYEQYF TGTGCCAGCAGCTTAATTCCAGGAACCTACGAGCAGTACTTC
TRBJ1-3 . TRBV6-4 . CASSESAGNTIYF TGTGCCAGCAGTGAATCAGCTGGAAACACCATATATTTT
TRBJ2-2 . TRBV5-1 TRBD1 CASSLAQGGRGTGELFF TGCGCCAGCAGCTTGGCACAGGGGGGCAGAGGAACCGGGGAGCTGTTTTTT
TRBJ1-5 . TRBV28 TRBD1 CASSLSSGGRFQPQHF TGTGCCAGCAGTTTATCCTCAGGGGGAAGGTTTCAGCCCCAGCATTTT
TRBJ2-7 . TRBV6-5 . CASRTGYEQYF TGTGCCAGCAGGACAGGCTACGAGCAGTACTTC
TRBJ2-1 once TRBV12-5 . CASGLGPKAVSSYNEQFF TGTGCTAGTGGACTAGGTCCCAAAGCGGTAAGCTCCTACAATGAGCAGTTCTTC
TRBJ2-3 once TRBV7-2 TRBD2 CASSPVGGVYTQYF TGTGCCAGCAGCCCCGTGGGAGGGGTCTATACGCAGTATTTT
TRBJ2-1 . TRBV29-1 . CSVEEWLVGEQFF TGCAGCGTTGAAGAGTGGTTAGTCGGTGAGCAGTTCTTC
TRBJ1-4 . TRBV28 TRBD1 CASHQGAVSEKLFF TGTGCCAGTCACCAGGGGGCGGTGAGTGAAAAACTGTTTTTT
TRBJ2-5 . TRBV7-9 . CASSLVGGVQETQYF TGTGCCAGCAGCTTAGTGGGGGGAGTTCAAGAGACCCAGTACTTC
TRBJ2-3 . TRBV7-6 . CASSPDPLGITDTQYF TGTGCCAGCAGCCCCGACCCACTAGGGATCACAGATACGCAGTATTTT
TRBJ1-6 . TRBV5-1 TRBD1 CASSKGTGLLPLHF TGCGCCAGCAGCAAAGGGACAGGGCTTTTACCCCTCCACTTT
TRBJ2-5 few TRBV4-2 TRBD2 CASSQDTTSGGQETQYF TGTGCCAGCAGCCAAGACACCACTAGCGGAGGGCAAGAGACCCAGTACTTC
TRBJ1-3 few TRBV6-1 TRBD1 CASSGPPGQGTIGGNTIYF TGTGCCAGCAGTGGCCCCCCGGGACAGGGGACGATCGGTGGAAACACCATATATTTT
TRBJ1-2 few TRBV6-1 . CASISELLVYYGYTF TGTGCCAGCATTAGTGAATTGTTGGTCTACTATGGCTACACCTTC
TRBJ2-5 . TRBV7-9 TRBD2 CASSLASGRYQETQYF TGTGCCAGCAGCTTAGCTAGCGGGAGGTATCAAGAGACCCAGTACTTC
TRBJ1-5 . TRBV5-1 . CASSLGAGSNQPQHF TGCGCCAGCAGCTTGGGGGCGGGGAGCAATCAGCCCCAGCATTTT
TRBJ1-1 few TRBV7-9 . CASSPGTEAFF TGTGCCAGCAGCCCCGGCACTGAAGCTTTCTTT
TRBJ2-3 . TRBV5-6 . CASSLDADTQYF TGTGCCAGCAGCCTAGATGCAGATACGCAGTATTTT
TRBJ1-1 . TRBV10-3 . CAIRTPGGNTEAFF TGTGCCATCAGGACGCCCGGGGGGAACACTGAAGCTTTCTTT
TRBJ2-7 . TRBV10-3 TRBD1 CAISEPGTGGYEQYF TGTGCCATCAGTGAGCCCGGGACAGGGGGCTACGAGCAGTACTTC
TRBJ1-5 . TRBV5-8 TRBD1 CASSLGQGDQPQHF TGTGCCAGCAGCCTAGGACAGGGGGATCAGCCCCAGCATTTT
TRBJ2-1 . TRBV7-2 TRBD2 CASSPWTSGGSHYNEQFF TGTGCCAGCAGCCCGTGGACTAGCGGGGGGTCTCACTACAATGAGCAGTTCTTC
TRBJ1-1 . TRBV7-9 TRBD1 CASSSTGVNTEAFF TGTGCCAGCAGCTCAACAGGGGTGAACACTGAAGCTTTCTTT
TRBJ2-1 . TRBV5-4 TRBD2 CASSLDGSGGPYNEQFF TGTGCCAGCAGCTTGGATGGTAGCGGGGGCCCCTACAATGAGCAGTTCTTC
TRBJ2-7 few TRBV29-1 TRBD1 CSIGRTGGVNEQYF TGCAGCATTGGCAGGACAGGGGGAGTAAACGAGCAGTACTTC
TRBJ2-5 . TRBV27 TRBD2 CASRPLTSGGAGETQYF TGTGCCAGCAGGCCGCTGACTAGCGGGGGGGCCGGGGAGACCCAGTACTTC
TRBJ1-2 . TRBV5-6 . CASSLGGGYTF TGTGCCAGCAGCCTTGGCGGTGGCTACACCTTC
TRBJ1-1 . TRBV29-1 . CSVLGGATEAFF TGCAGCGTTCTAGGGGGGGCCACTGAAGCTTTCTTT
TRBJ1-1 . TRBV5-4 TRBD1 CASSSDRGGTEAFF TGTGCCAGCAGCTCGGACAGGGGTGGTACTGAAGCTTTCTTT
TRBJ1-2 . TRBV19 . CASTMGGRDYGYTF TGTGCCAGTACCATGGGAGGGCGGGACTATGGCTACACCTTC
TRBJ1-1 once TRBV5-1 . CASSGRGQGYTEAFF TGCGCCAGCAGTGGAAGGGGCCAGGGGTACACTGAAGCTTTCTTT
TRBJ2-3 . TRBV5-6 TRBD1 CASSLRQGADTQYF TGTGCCAGCAGCTTGAGGCAGGGGGCAGATACGCAGTATTTT
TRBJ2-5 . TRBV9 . CASSVGGGGSETQYF TGTGCCAGCAGCGTAGGAGGGGGGGGATCTGAGACCCAGTACTTC
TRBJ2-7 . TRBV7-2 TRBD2 CASSLEEGIAGTSYEQYF TGTGCCAGCAGCTTAGAGGAGGGAATAGCGGGAACCTCCTACGAGCAGTACTTC
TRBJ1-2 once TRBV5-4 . CASSPRQSTRYGYTF TGTGCCAGCAGCCCCCGACAGTCAACCCGCTATGGCTACACCTTC
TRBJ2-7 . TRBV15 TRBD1 CATSRGQGVDEQYF TGTGCCACCAGCAGAGGACAGGGGGTGGACGAGCAGTACTTC
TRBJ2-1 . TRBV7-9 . CASSLIPQINSYNEQFF TGTGCCAGCAGCTTAATCCCCCAGATTAACTCCTACAATGAGCAGTTCTTC
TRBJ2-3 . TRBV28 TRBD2 CASSPGVAGPTDTQYF TGTGCCAGCAGCCCCGGGGTAGCGGGACCCACAGATACGCAGTATTTT
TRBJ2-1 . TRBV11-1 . CASSITRDNEQFF TGTGCCAGCAGCATTACGCGGGACAATGAGCAGTTCTTC
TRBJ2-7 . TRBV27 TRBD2 CASSSPGLGYEQYF TGTGCCAGCAGTTCTCCGGGACTAGGCTACGAGCAGTACTTC
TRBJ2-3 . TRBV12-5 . CASGLDRVTDTQYF TGTGCTAGTGGTTTGGACAGGGTCACAGATACGCAGTATTTT